This passage covers 5 T cell receptor beta chains from one sample sequenced in a study of CD8+CD57+ T cells in acquired aplastic anemia. For CDR3 and TCR beta VDJ profiling, genomic DNA was the template used. TCRdb passed the reads through MiXCR, listing each CDR3 protein once. The repertoire has approximately 150,000 distinct CDR3 sequences, more than 45% of them found once; the top ten carry 2.5% to 3.5%. Patients chosen for sequencing had CD8+CD57+ cells that had expanded, as shown by flow cytometry. Source material: sorted CD4+, CD8+, or CD8+CD57+ T cells (not recorded which) from PBMCs. The receptor source for this set is a human donor with aplastic anemia.

The chain carries TRBV10-1 and TRBJ2-1; TRBD1 matches 8 bases. This CDR3 has 15 residues. V dropped 5 bases and J dropped 7; count of bases not matched to a gene: 10. Germline V lookup: CDR1 WNHNN, CDR2 SYGVQD (reference sequence). DNA of the CDR3: TGCGCCAGCAGTTCGGGACAGGATGGTGGGAATGAGCAGTTCTTC. This sequence encodes CASSSGQDGGNEQFF.

This clonotype was seen repeatedly, ten times or more. This chain links TRBV20-1 with TRBJ1-6; TRBD1 matches 7 bases. There are 13 residues in the CDR3. Germline loops: CDR1 DFQATT, CDR2 SNEGSKA (reference sequence). V trimming: 5 bases; J trimming: 6 bases; junction bases outside the gene matches: 4. CDR3 amino acids: CSAWGQSNSPLHF. CDR3 DNA: TGCAGTGCTTGGGGACAGAGTAATTCACCCCTCCACTTT.

The chain is built from TRBV10-3 and TRBJ1-5; D ambiguous. V was shortened by 0 bases and J by 5 bases, with 5 bases between the two germline ends. This CDR3 spans 13 amino acids. Germline CDR1 reads ENHRY; CDR2 reads SYGVKD. The CDR3 DNA sequence: TGTGCCATCAGTGAGTCTATCGATCAGCCCCAGCATTTT. This encodes CAISESIDQPQHF.

The chain has TRBV7-6 and TRBJ2-5, with TRBD2 identical over 11 bases. Trimming removed 6 bases from V and 5 bases from J; junction bases left unmatched: 8. This CDR3 comprises 15 residues. Germline CDR1 SGHVS, CDR2 FNYEAQ. The CDR3 bases are TGTGCCAGCAGAGGTAGCGGGGGGGCCTCGGAGACCCAGTACTTC. Its translation is CASRGSGGASETQYF.

The chain employs TRBV19 and TRBJ1-1; maybe TRBD1 (5 bases). Germline V CDR1 and CDR2: LNHDA, SQIVND (reference sequence). The V gene lost 9 bases and the J gene lost 11 bases, with 16 bases spanning the gap. This CDR3 region has 11 residues. CDR3 loop: CASVLGGEAFF. The DNA of the CDR3 is TGTGCCAGCGTACTCGGGGGTGAGGCTTTCTTT.